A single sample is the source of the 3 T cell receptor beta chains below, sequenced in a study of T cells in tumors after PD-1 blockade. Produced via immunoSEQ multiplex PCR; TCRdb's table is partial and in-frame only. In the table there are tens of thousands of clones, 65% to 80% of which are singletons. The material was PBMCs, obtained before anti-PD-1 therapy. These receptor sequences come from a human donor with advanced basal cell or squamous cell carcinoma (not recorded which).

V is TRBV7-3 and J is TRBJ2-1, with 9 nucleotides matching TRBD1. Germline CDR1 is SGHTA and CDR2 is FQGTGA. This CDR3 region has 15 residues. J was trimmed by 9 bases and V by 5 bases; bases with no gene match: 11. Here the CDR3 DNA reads TGTGCCAGCAGCCCGGGGACAGGGTATGGGGTTGAGCAGTTCTTC. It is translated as CASSPGTGYGVEQFF. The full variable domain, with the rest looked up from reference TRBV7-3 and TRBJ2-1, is GAGVSQTPSNKVTEKGKYVELRCDPISGHTALYWYRQSLGQGPEFLIYFQGTGAADDSGLPNDRFFAVRPEGSVSTLKIQRTERGDSAVYLCASSPGTGYGVEQFFGPGTRLTVL.

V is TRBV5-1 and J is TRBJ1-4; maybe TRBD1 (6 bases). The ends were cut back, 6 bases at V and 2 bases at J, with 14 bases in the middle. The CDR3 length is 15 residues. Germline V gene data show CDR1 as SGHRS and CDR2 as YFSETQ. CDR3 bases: TGCGCCAGCAATATGCAGGGGACTACTAATGAAAAACTGTTTTTT. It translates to CASNMQGTTNEKLFF. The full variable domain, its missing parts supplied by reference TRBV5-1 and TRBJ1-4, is KAGVTQTPRYLIKTRGQQVTLSCSPISGHRSVSWYQQTPGQGLQFLFEYFSETQRNKGNFPGRFSGRQFSNSRSEMNVSTLELGDSALYLCASNMQGTTNEKLFFGSGTQLSVL.

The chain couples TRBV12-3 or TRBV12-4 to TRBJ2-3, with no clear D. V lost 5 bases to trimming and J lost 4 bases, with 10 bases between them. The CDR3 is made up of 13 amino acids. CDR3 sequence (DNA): TGTGCCAGCAGTCTAAACGTTGCAGATACGCAGTATTTT. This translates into CASSLNVADTQYF.